This record looks at one T cell receptor beta chain sequence and its context. Its target is not known. Reverse transcription of roughly 0.45 to 1 ug RNA used random hexamers. TCRdb recomputed calls from the immunoSEQ multiplex PCR reads with MiXCR, one row per CDR3 protein. The sample records roughly 200,000 distinct CDR3 sequences, about 95% being singletons. This record belongs to a study of CD8 T cells in Susac syndrome. Study-wide points: The study recognized that its TCR sequencing and HLA analysis covered a relatively small number of individuals.

With V trimmed by 3 bases and J by 4 bases, 6 bases remained unmatched. This CDR3 comprises 16 residues. Germline V lookup: CDR1 SGHTA, CDR2 FQGNSA. This TCR came from a human donor in good health. The chain combines TRBV7-2 with TRBJ1-2, with 12 bases identical to TRBD1. Source material: CD4+ T cells from PBMCs. CDR3 loop: CASSLGTGGAGYGYTF. DNA of the CDR3: TGTGCCAGCAGCTTGGGGACAGGGGGCGCGGGCTATGGCTACACCTTC.